These T cell receptor beta chains were read from a single sample in a study of blood T cells in healthy people across ages. TCRdb re-derived calls from the 5' RACE reads in MiXCR, one entry per CDR3 protein. The table lists 600,000 to 850,000 distinct CDR3 sequences, around 25% of them singletons, with 9.4% in the top ten. These data are also associated with another study on T cells of mothers and their children.

The sequenced sample was blood. All receptors derive from a boy younger than 18 in good health. Both conserved end residues are part of each CDR3. D genes are given only for firm matches. The size field is filled for only some rows; it gives once, few, many or a size class.

TRBJ2-1 . TRBV5-5 . TGTGCCAGCGGCAGAACCGGGAAAGCGGTTTACAATGAGCAGTTCTTC CASGRTGKAVYNEQFF
TRBJ1-2 few TRBV10-3 . TGTGCCATCAGTGAAGGGGATGACTATGGCTACACCTTC CAISEGDDYGYTF
TRBJ2-1 . TRBV20-1 . TGCAGTGCTAGAGTCGCGGGGGCGTACAATGAGCAGTTCTTC CSARVAGAYNEQFF
TRBJ1-2 . TRBV5-1 . TGCGCCAGCAGCTTGCCTCAGGGGATAGATGGCTACACCTTC CASSLPQGIDGYTF
TRBJ2-1 . TRBV6-5 . TGTGCCAGCAGTTACTCATTAAGCAGCTTCTACAATGAGCAGTTCTTC CASSYSLSSFYNEQFF
TRBJ2-7 many TRBV7-2 . TGTGCCAGCAGCTTAGCGGGGAGCTCCTACGAGCAGTACTTC CASSLAGSSYEQYF
TRBJ2-7 . TRBV28 . TGTGCCGTCCCCGGGCGGGCCTCCTACGAGCAGTACTTC CAVPGRASYEQYF
TRBJ2-1 few TRBV12-3/TRBV12-4 . TGTGCCAGCAGTTTTGATGCTTTTCAATTCCGAGATGAGCAGTTCTTC CASSFDAFQFRDEQFF
TRBJ2-5 few TRBV6-5 TRBD2 TGTGCCAGCAGTTACTTGGGGACTACCATTCAAGAGACCCAGTACTTC CASSYLGTTIQETQYF
TRBJ1-4 few TRBV4-3 . TGCGCCAGCAGCCAAGAGGGAAGGTGGAATGAAAAACTGTTTTTT CASSQEGRWNEKLFF
TRBJ2-7 . TRBV20-1 TRBD2 TGCAGTGCTAAAAGCGGGAGGTCCTACGAGCAGTACTTC CSAKSGRSYEQYF
TRBJ2-3 few TRBV7-9 TRBD2 TGTGCCAGCAGCTCACAAGCGGGAGGAGAAACAGATACGCAGTATTTT CASSSQAGGETDTQYF
TRBJ2-3 few TRBV5-4 TRBD2 TGTGCCAGCCCTAGGGCCGGGAGGGTGCCAGATACGCAGTATTTT CASPRAGRVPDTQYF
TRBJ2-2 . TRBV10-3 TRBD1 TGTGCCATCCGAAAACAGGGGCTAGAGGCCGGGGAGCTGTTTTTT CAIRKQGLEAGELFF
TRBJ2-7 few TRBV7-2 . TGTGCCAGCACCGTCCCCGGGACTTCCTACGAGCAGTACTTC CASTVPGTSYEQYF
TRBJ2-7 few TRBV28 TRBD1 TGTGCCAGTACGGGACAGGGCCGCTACGAGCAGTACTTC CASTGQGRYEQYF
TRBJ2-1 . TRBV4-1 TRBD1 TGCGCCAGCAGCCAGGGGACAGGGGGAAATGAGCAGTTCTTC CASSQGTGGNEQFF
TRBJ2-3 . TRBV6-5 . TGTGCCAGCAGTTACTCTTTGGGCAGGGCTAGCACAGATACGCAGTATTTT CASSYSLGRASTDTQYF
TRBJ2-7 . TRBV5-1 . TGCGCCAGCAGCCGGGTGGGGGACGAGCAGTACTTC CASSRVGDEQYF
TRBJ2-5 . TRBV12-3/TRBV12-4 TRBD2 TGTGCCAGCAGTTTAATGGGGACTAGCGGGGTTCAGGAGACCCAGTACTTC CASSLMGTSGVQETQYF
TRBJ2-3 few TRBV27 TRBD2 TGTGCCAGCGGACCTTCTAGCGGGAGGGAGACAGATACGCAGTATTTT CASGPSSGRETDTQYF
TRBJ2-5 few TRBV10-3 TRBD2 TGTGCCATCACGGGGGGTAGGACGGAGACCCAGTACTTC CAITGGRTETQYF
TRBJ1-5 . TRBV12-3/TRBV12-4 . TGTGCCAGCAGTCCCCCAATGGCCCAGCCCCAGCATTTT CASSPPMAQPQHF
TRBJ2-1 few TRBV3-1 . TGTGCCAGCAGCCAATCCGAGGGAGAGCAGTTCTTC CASSQSEGEQFF
TRBJ1-1 . TRBV7-8 . TGTGCCAGCAGCTCGGGACGTATGAACACTGAAGCTTTCTTT CASSSGRMNTEAFF
TRBJ2-4 . TRBV2 . TGTGCCAGCAGTCAGCTGAAGGATCCCTCGGGAAACATTCAGTACTTC CASSQLKDPSGNIQYF
TRBJ1-2 . TRBV20-1 . TGCAGTGCTCTTGACAGACTATATGGCTACACCTTC CSALDRLYGYTF
TRBJ2-4 . TRBV12-3/TRBV12-4 . TGTGTCAGCAGTTATGGCAAAAACATTCAGTACTTC CVSSYGKNIQYF
TRBJ1-6 . TRBV7-2 . TGTGCCAGCAGCATGGTGGTAGATTTACCCCTCCACTTT CASSMVVDLPLHF
TRBJ2-3 few TRBV10-3 TRBD2 TGTGCCATCAATAACGAGCGGGATTATACTACAGATACGCAGTATTTT CAINNERDYTTDTQYF
TRBJ1-3 few TRBV29-1 . TGCAGCGTTGGCCCTCGACTTGGAAACACCATATATTTT CSVGPRLGNTIYF
TRBJ2-4 . TRBV12-3/TRBV12-4 . TGTGCCAGCTCGGGGGTCCCTCGGTACATTCAGTACTTC CASSGVPRYIQYF
TRBJ2-1 . TRBV15 . TGTGCCACCAGCAGAGAAGAGGGCCATGAGCAGTTCTTC CATSREEGHEQFF
TRBJ2-3 . TRBV20-1 TRBD2 TGCAGTGCTAGGCCCCCTAGCGGGATTCCATCAGATACGCAGTATTTT CSARPPSGIPSDTQYF
TRBJ2-3 few TRBV28 TRBD1 TGTGCCACCACCTCGGGACAGGGACACACAGATACGCAGTATTTT CATTSGQGHTDTQYF
TRBJ1-2 . TRBV7-9 . TGTGCCAGCCAGGCCTTGGCAGAGTATGGCTACACCTTC CASQALAEYGYTF
TRBJ1-2 . TRBV7-9 . TGTGCCAGCAGCTTAGCGGTGGTGTCCTCGAGGGTCCATGGCTACACCTTC CASSLAVVSSRVHGYTF
TRBJ2-5 . TRBV7-2 . TGTGTCAGCAGCCTCCCTCCTGGCGATAAAGAGACCCAGTACTTC CVSSLPPGDKETQYF
TRBJ1-6 few TRBV28 . TGTGCCAGCAGTTTTGGTCCGGGGCATTCACCCCTCCACTTT CASSFGPGHSPLHF
TRBJ1-1 . TRBV2 . TGTGCCAGCAGTGAAGGGGGGGGGGCCGCTGAAGCTTTCTTT CASSEGGGAAEAFF
TRBJ1-3 once TRBV5-1 TRBD1 TGCGCCAGCAGCTTGGGAGCTGACAGGGGAAGAGACACCATATATTTT CASSLGADRGRDTIYF
TRBJ2-7 few TRBV7-6 . TGTGCCAGCAGTCTAGGGTCCGGGGGAGAACCCTACGAGCAGTACTTC CASSLGSGGEPYEQYF
TRBJ2-4 few TRBV7-8 . TGTGCCAGCAGCCCTAATGTCGTGGTCAAAAACATTCAGTACTTC CASSPNVVVKNIQYF
TRBJ1-6 . TRBV12-3/TRBV12-4 . TGTGCCAGCACCCAAGGCTACTCGGACAATGATAATTCACCCCTCCACTTT CASTQGYSDNDNSPLHF
TRBJ2-1 . TRBV24-1 TRBD2 TGTGCCACCAGTAGCGGGGGGCGCACTGAGCAGTTCTTC CATSSGGRTEQFF
TRBJ1-4 few TRBV12-5 . TGTGCTAGTGGTTTGGTAGAAACAGGGAGGGAAAAACTGTTTTTT CASGLVETGREKLFF